Listed below are T cell receptor beta chains from one sample, sequenced in a study of T cell repertoires in cytomegalovirus infection. TCRdb analysed the reads with MiXCR anew, one entry per CDR3 protein. The profile shows roughly 200,000 distinct CDR3 sequences, 17% of them singletons. The sequencing sample was made of CD8+ T cells from PBMCs. These receptors were collected from a human donor in good health (CMV status not recorded). Some clones in this sample may be carry-over from other donors' samples. Each CDR3 is given with its conserved first and last residue.

J	V	CDR3
TRBJ2-5	TRBV7-9	CASSPPSGAYQETQYF
TRBJ1-1	TRBV9	CASSVVRTENTEAFF
TRBJ2-1	TRBV6-2/TRBV6-3	CASSYSRGRVRNEQFF
TRBJ1-2	TRBV27	CASSDRDRKNYGYTF
TRBJ1-1	TRBV6-2/TRBV6-3	CASSQTGPNTEAFF
TRBJ2-2	TRBV11-2	CASSLKLATTNTGELFF
TRBJ2-7	TRBV5-1	CASRVETSGRYEQYF
TRBJ1-2	TRBV7-9	CASSPYANYGYTF
TRBJ1-1	TRBV28	CASSSLLGTTEAFF
TRBJ2-7	TRBV12-3/TRBV12-4	CASSWGISYEQYF
TRBJ2-7	TRBV12-3/TRBV12-4	CASSFWGGARSNEQYF
TRBJ1-2	TRBV7-9	CASSPVDNYGYTF
TRBJ2-2	TRBV5-5	CASSLGDRESGELFF
TRBJ2-7	TRBV11-2	CASSLDTRTYF
TRBJ2-1	TRBV7-9	CASSLGLAGGLSYNEQFF
TRBJ2-3	TRBV4-3	CASSQALRGTDTQYF
TRBJ1-1	TRBV2	CASSGVTGDTEAFF
TRBJ2-1	TRBV3-1	CASSQGVGTNEQFF
TRBJ1-1	TRBV6-5	CASSYSWTGGPEGLF
TRBJ2-5	TRBV6-2/TRBV6-3	CASSSRSMWETQYF
TRBJ2-5	TRBV12-5	CASALGLNPETQYF
TRBJ2-7	TRBV11-1	CASSLVGRTYEQYF
TRBJ1-2	TRBV6-5	CASSYTEDSFYGYTF
TRBJ2-7	TRBV7-6	CASSLGRGPEEQYF
TRBJ1-2	TRBV5-1	CASRMEFGTHDGYTF
TRBJ1-1	TRBV6-5	CASSLGQANTEAFF
TRBJ1-2	TRBV10-3	CAIRSGYPAYGYTF
TRBJ2-5	TRBV7-9	CASSDLRAETQYF
TRBJ2-7	TRBV7-2	CASSGETGATYEQYF
TRBJ1-2	TRBV12-3/TRBV12-4	CASSALTGSSAF
TRBJ2-1	TRBV29-1	CTVHAKIGNEQFF
TRBJ2-7	TRBV6-2/TRBV6-3	CASSYSTTASSYEQYF
TRBJ2-3	TRBV29-1	CSVFSDTQYF
TRBJ2-5	TRBV7-2	CASSPTSGGDQETQYF
TRBJ2-4	TRBV5-4	CASSDLRDSKNIQYF
TRBJ1-6	TRBV28	CASSFSQAAYNSPLHF
TRBJ1-2	TRBV2	CASTPRTEFNYGYTF
TRBJ1-6	TRBV4-1	CASSQEQTYNSPLHF
TRBJ1-1	TRBV28	CASSYYSPWNTEAFF
TRBJ1-1	TRBV19	CATSGSKNTEAFF
TRBJ2-5	TRBV6-2/TRBV6-3	CASGLTAGGPETQYF
TRBJ2-1	TRBV5-6	CASSYAGNEQFF
TRBJ1-1	TRBV6-2/TRBV6-3	CASSYTSRGTEAFF
TRBJ1-6	TRBV19	CASSISLQLGSPLHF
TRBJ2-6	TRBV6-6	CASSPRLSGANVLTF
TRBJ1-1	TRBV4-1	CASSQAAGGNTEAFF
TRBJ1-5	TRBV28	CASRTNQPQHF
TRBJ1-5	TRBV20-1	CSARSGDQPQHF
TRBJ1-4	TRBV7-9	CASRPRQGMEKLFF
TRBJ1-5	TRBV27	CASSSGISNQPQHF
TRBJ2-3	TRBV5-1	CASSFTGPQGTDTQYF
TRBJ2-1	TRBV7-2	CASSLEAWVILRSYNEQFF
TRBJ1-1	TRBV7-2	CASSLAPGTVNTEAFF
TRBJ2-1	TRBV6-6	CASSLSGDPYNEQFF